These 14 T cell receptor beta chains originate from one sample sequenced in a study of shared clonotypes between healthy human individuals. Assay: immunoSEQ multiplex PCR; the TCRdb copy retains only in-frame clones and omits some. The table shows approximately 2,000,000 clones, with 93% occurring only once. As defined, naive CD8 cells were CD45RO-negative and positively selected for CCR7, with terminally differentiated effector memory CD45RA+ cells excluded. The sequencing sample was made of naive CD8+ T cells from PBMCs. The source is a man aged 18 to 30 in good health. Some clones in this sample may be carry-over from other donors' samples.

The V gene is TRBV27, the J gene TRBJ2-7; the D is unclear. The CDR3 has 13 amino acids. Germline CDR1 is MNHEY and CDR2 is SMNVEV (reference sequence). V was trimmed by 7 bases and J by 4 bases, leaving 14 bases between them. CDR3 sequence (DNA): TGTGCCAGCACGATGTTTGGGTTGTACGAGCAGTACTTC. Protein: CASTMFGLYEQYF.

This clone was observed once. CDR3 in DNA: TGTGCCAGCAGTGAAACCTCGGACAGGATCTCTTACGAGCAGTACTTC. It codes for CASSETSDRISYEQYF. V and J are TRBV6-1 and TRBJ2-7; 7 nucleotides line up with TRBD1. Trimming removed 2 bases from V and 4 bases from J; junction bases left unmatched: 11. The CDR3 extends over 16 amino acids. Germline V CDR1 and CDR2: MNHNS, SASEGT.

The chain carries TRBV28 and TRBJ2-7; D might be TRBD1 (5 bases). Germline CDR1 MDHEN, CDR2 SYDVKM. The length of the CDR3 is 15 residues. Trimming left V 3 bases short and J 4 bases short, with 16 bases between. The CDR3 reads CASSFRGRPLYEQYF. The CDR3, as DNA: TGTGCCAGCAGTTTTAGGGGTCGACCGTTATACGAGCAGTACTTC.

V usage is TRBV19 and J usage is TRBJ1-1; weak D call: TRBD1 (6 bases). Germline-derived CDR1 and CDR2 are LNHDA and SQIVND (reference sequence). Trimming pared 3 bases from V and 6 bases from J, leaving 17 bases between. There are 15 residues in the CDR3. In nucleotides, the CDR3 is TGTGCCAGTAGTATGGAACAGGGAGGTTGCGCTGAAGCTTTCTTT. Protein: CASSMEQGGCAEAFF.

V and J are TRBV5-5 and TRBJ1-2, with 7 bases identical to TRBD1. The CDR3 is 13 amino acids. The V gene end was trimmed by 4 bases and the J gene end by 3 bases; junction bases not matched to a gene: 3. CDR1 is SGHKS and CDR2 is YYEKEE in the germline V gene (reference sequence). CDR3 nucleotide sequence: TGTGCCAGCAGCCCAGACAGGGACTATGGCTACACCTTC. Translating gives CASSPDRDYGYTF.

The rearrangement links TRBV29-1 to TRBJ2-7; D not resolved. Germline V gives CDR1 SQVTM, CDR2 ANQGSEA. The V and J ends lost 2 bases and 0 bases respectively, with 14 bases between them. The CDR3 length is 15 residues. CDR3 in amino acids: CSVELPGLNSYEQYF. In DNA, the CDR3 is TGCAGCGTTGAACTCCCCGGGTTAAACTCCTACGAGCAGTACTTC.

The chain has TRBV7-9 and TRBJ2-5, with a weak D call TRBD1 (6 bases). CDR1 is SEHNR, CDR2 FQNEAQ, per germline (reference sequence). This CDR3 region has 17 residues. The ends were cut back, 7 bases at V and 2 bases at J, with 23 bases in the middle. CDR3 in amino acids: CASIHLGEQGYQETQYF. The CDR3 DNA follows: TGTGCCAGCATCCACCTGGGGGAACAGGGCTATCAAGAGACCCAGTACTTC.

Turning to this clone: Other nucleotide sequences from this sample produce the same CDR3. The gene calls are TRBV27 and TRBJ2-1; weak D call: TRBD1 (6 bases). CDR1 is MNHEY and CDR2 is SMNVEV in the germline V gene (reference sequence). The V end lost 2 bases, the J end lost 2 bases, and 10 bases lay between the germline ends. The CDR3 covers 15 residues. CDR3 loop: CASSLGQGPYNEQFF. In nucleotides, the CDR3 is TGTGCCAGCAGTTTAGGGCAGGGGCCCTACAATGAGCAGTTCTTC.

The V gene is TRBV29-1, the J gene TRBJ1-1, with D possibly matching TRBD1 (6 bases). The CDR3 has 11 amino acids. Deletions cut 3 bases from V and 6 bases from J, with 8 bases between. Germline V lookup: CDR1 SQVTM, CDR2 ANQGSEA. The CDR3 is CSVEKGAEAFF. The CDR3 nucleotides read TGCAGCGTTGAGAAGGGGGCTGAAGCTTTCTTT.

The chain is built from TRBV5-8 and TRBJ1-1; D unclear. V was pared by 4 bases and J by 3 bases, with 16 bases between. The CDR3 length is 15 residues. Germline CDR1 and CDR2: SGHTS and YDEGEE. The CDR3 loop reads CASSAGQTLDTEAFF. The CDR3 nucleotides read TGTGCCAGCAGCGCTGGTCAGACGCTGGACACTGAAGCTTTCTTT. The whole variable domain, filled in from reference TRBV5-8 and TRBJ1-1, reads EAGVTQSPTHLIKTRGQQATLRCSPISGHTSVYWYQQALGLGLQFLLWYDEGEERNRGNFPPRFSGRQFPNYSSELNVNALELEDSALYLCASSAGQTLDTEAFFGQGTRLTVV.

This chain links TRBV7-2 with TRBJ2-2, with TRBD2 matching over 7 bases. Germline CDR1 reads SGHTA; CDR2 reads FQGNSA. CDR3 size: 18 residues. V gave up 5 bases and J gave up 5 bases; unmatched junction bases: 17. CDR3 in DNA: TGTGCCAGCAGCCCGCGATTCGTATTGGGGAGGGGTACCGGGGAGCTGTTTTTT. Translating gives CASSPRFVLGRGTGELFF.

This clone was observed a single time. The V and J genes are TRBV19 and TRBJ1-1; D gene uncertain. V lost 2 bases to trimming and J lost 6 bases, with 7 bases between them. Per the germline V gene, CDR1 is LNHDA and CDR2 is SQIVND (reference sequence). CDR3 length: 12 residues. This CDR3 reads CASSIKGAEAFF. The CDR3 DNA follows: TGTGCCAGTAGTATAAAAGGAGCTGAAGCTTTCTTT.

The rearrangement uses TRBV30 and TRBJ2-7; the match to TRBD2 covers 9 bases. The CDR3 is 16 amino acids. V was clipped by 4 bases and J by 4 bases; unmatched bases: 14. Germline V gives CDR1 GTSNPN, CDR2 SVGIG (reference sequence). The CDR3 DNA is TGTGCCTGGAATATCTTGTGGCGGGAGGGCGGTTACGAGCAGTACTTC. Translated: CAWNILWREGGYEQYF.

There are a few counts of this clone. The rearrangement uses TRBV6-6 and TRBJ1-1; D is perhaps TRBD1 (6 bases). This CDR3 region has 12 residues. CDR1 is MNHNY, CDR2 SVGAGI, per germline (reference sequence). V lost 10 bases to trimming and J lost 5 bases, with 14 bases between them. Here the CDR3 DNA reads TGTGCCATATCGGACAGAGGTACTGAAGCTTTCTTT. Translated, it gives CAISDRGTEAFF.